This entry is about one T cell receptor beta chain. Its antigen is undetermined. This record comes from a study of cytomegalovirus exposure and HLA in healthy donors. Points from the study as a whole: A missense variant in DCLRE1C was later tied to TCR beta V- and J-gene trimming. Data from an earlier analysis indicated that most TCR beta V segments were productive either about 87% or about 30% of the time. 87-base-pair reads could not separate some V segments, including TRBV6-2 and TRBV6-3.

PCR primers comprised 60 Vbeta and 13 Jbeta primers. TCRdb's table, derived via immunoSEQ multiplex PCR, lists solely in-frame clones and lacks some. Counted here are about 180,000 clones, around 80% occurring once; the ten biggest clones make up around 1.5%. CDR1 is LNHDA, CDR2 SQIVND, per germline (reference sequence). The CDR3 sequence is 14 residues long. Trimming removed 2 bases from V and 7 bases from J, with 11 bases in between. Sample: PBMCs. This clonotype was sampled from a young man in good health and CMV-seronegative. The V call is TRBV19, the J call TRBJ1-4; perhaps TRBD1 as D (5 bases). CDR3 DNA: TGTGCCAGTAGTATACAGGGCAGAAGTGAAAAACTGTTTTTT. Amino acids: CASSIQGRSEKLFF.